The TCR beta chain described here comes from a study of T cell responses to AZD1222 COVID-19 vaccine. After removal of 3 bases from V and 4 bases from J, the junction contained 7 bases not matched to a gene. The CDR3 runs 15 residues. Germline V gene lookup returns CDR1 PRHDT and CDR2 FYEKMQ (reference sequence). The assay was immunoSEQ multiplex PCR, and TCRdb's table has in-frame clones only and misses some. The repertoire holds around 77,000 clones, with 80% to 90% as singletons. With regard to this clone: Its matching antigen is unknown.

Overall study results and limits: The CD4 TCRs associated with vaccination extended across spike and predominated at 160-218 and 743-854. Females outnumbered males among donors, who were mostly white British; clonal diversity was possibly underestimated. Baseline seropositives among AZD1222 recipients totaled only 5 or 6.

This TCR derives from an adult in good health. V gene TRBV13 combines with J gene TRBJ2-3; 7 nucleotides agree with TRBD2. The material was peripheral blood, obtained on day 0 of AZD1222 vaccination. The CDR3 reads CASSFMREMADTQYF. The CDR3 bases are TGTGCCAGCAGCTTTATGCGGGAGATGGCAGATACGCAGTATTTT.